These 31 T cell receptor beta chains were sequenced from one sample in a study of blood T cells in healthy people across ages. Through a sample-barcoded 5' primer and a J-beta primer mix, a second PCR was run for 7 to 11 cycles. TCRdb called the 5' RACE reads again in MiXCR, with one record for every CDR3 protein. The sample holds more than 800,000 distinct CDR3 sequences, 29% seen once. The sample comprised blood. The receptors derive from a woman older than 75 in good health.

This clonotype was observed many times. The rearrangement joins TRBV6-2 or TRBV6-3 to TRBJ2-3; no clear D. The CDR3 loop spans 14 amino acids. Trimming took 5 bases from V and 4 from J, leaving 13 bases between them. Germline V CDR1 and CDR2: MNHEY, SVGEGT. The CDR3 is CASSPVIPADTQYF. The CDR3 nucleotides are TGTGCCAGCAGTCCTGTAATTCCCGCAGATACGCAGTATTTT.

CDR3 bases: TGTGCCAGTAGTGCCAGGGGGGAATCCTACAATGAGCAGTTCTTC. Its translation: CASSARGESYNEQFF. The chain is built from TRBV19 and TRBJ2-1; tentatively, D is TRBD1 (7 bases). Per the germline V gene, CDR1 is LNHDA and CDR2 is SQIVND (reference sequence). The CDR3 consists of 15 residues. V was clipped by 5 bases and J by 1 base, with 12 bases between them.

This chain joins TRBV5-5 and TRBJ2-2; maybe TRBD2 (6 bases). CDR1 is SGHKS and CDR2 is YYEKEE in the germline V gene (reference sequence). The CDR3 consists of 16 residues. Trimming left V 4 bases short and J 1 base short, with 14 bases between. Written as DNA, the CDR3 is TGTGCCAGCAGCGCGGAGGGCGGTCGGAACACCGGGGAGCTGTTTTTT. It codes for CASSAEGGRNTGELFF.

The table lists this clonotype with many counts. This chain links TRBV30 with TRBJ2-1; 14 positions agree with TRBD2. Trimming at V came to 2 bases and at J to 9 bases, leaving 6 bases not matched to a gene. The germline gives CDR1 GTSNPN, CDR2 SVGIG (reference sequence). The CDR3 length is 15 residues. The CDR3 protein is CAWSTRLAGGIEQFF. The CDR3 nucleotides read TGTGCCTGGAGTACTCGACTAGCGGGGGGGATTGAGCAGTTCTTC.

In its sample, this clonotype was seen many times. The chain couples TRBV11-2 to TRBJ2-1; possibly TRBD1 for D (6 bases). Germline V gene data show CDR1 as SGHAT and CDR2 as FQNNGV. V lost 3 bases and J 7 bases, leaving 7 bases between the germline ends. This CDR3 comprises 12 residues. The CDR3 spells CASSFRGNEQFF. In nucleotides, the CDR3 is TGTGCCAGCAGCTTCAGGGGTAATGAGCAGTTCTTC.

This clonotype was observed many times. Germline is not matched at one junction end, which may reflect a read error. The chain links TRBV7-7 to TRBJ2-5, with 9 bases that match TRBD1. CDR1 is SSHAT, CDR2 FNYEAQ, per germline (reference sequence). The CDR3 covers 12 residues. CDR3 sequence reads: CASSSGQGRQYF. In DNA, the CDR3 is TGTGCTAGCAGCTCCGGACAGGGGCGGCAGTACTTC.

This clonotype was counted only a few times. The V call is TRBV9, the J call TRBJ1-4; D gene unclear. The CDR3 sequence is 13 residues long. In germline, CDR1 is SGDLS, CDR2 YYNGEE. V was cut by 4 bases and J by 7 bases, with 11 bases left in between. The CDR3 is CASSPRGGEKLFF. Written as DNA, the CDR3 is TGTGCCAGCAGCCCCCGTGGAGGTGAAAAACTGTTTTTT.

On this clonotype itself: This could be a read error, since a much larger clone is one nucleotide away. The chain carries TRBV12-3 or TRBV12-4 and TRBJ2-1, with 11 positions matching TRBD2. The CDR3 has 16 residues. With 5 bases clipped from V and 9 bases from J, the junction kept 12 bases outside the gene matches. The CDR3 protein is CASSRTSGGAHLEQFF. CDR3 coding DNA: TGTGCCAGCAGTCGTACTAGCGGGGGCGCTCATCTTGAGCAGTTCTTC.

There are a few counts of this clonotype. CDR3 sequence reads: CAWGDRAYGYTF. CDR3 sequence (DNA): TGTGCCTGGGGGGACAGGGCCTATGGCTACACCTTC. The chain couples TRBV30 to TRBJ1-2; 9 bases are shared with TRBD1. From germline, CDR1 is GTSNPN and CDR2 SVGIG (reference sequence). The V segment lost 5 bases and the J segment 4 bases; nucleotides outside the gene matches: 2. CDR3 length: 12 residues.

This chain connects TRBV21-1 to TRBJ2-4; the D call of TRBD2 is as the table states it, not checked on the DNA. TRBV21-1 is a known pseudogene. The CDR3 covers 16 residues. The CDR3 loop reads CASSKSPSSFAYGQYF. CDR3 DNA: TGTGCCAGCAGCAAAAGCCCGTCTAGCTTCGCCTACGGGCAGTACTTC.

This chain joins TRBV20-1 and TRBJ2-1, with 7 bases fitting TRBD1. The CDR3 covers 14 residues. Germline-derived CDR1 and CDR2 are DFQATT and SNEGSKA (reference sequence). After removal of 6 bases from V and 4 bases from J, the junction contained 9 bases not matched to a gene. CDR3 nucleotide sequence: TGCAGTGCAAGACCCCAGGGGGTTTACAATGAGCAGTTCTTC. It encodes CSARPQGVYNEQFF.

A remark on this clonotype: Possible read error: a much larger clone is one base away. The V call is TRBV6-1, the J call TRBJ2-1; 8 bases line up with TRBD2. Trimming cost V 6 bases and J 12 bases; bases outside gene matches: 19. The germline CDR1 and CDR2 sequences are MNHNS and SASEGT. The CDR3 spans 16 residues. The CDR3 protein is CASREFSGREGGVQFF. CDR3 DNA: TGTGCCAGCAGGGAATTCTCCGGACGGGAGGGAGGGGTGCAGTTCTTC.

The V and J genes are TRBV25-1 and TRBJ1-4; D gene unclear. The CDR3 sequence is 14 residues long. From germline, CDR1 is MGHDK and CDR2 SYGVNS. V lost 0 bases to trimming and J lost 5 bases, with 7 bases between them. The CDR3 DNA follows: TGTGCCAGCAGTGAATACGCACAAAATGAAAAACTGTTTTTT. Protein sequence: CASSEYAQNEKLFF.

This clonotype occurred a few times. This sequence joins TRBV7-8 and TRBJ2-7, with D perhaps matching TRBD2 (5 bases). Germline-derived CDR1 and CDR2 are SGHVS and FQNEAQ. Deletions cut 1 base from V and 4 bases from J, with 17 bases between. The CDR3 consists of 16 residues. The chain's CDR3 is CASSLEPGFRLYEQYF. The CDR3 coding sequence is TGTGCCAGCAGCTTAGAGCCGGGATTTAGGTTATACGAGCAGTACTTC.

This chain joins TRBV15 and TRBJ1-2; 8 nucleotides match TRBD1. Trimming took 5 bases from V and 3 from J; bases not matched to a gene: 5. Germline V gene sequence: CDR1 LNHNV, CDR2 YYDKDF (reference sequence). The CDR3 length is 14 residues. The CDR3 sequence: CATSSHRGDYGYTF. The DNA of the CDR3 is TGTGCCACCAGCTCACACAGGGGGGACTATGGCTACACCTTC.

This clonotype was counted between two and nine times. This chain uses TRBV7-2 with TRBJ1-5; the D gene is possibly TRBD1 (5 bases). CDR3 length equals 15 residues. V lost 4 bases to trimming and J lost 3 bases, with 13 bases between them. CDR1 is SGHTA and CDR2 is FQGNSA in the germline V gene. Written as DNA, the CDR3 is TGTGCCAGCAGCTCAACAGGTTTTTACAATCAGCCCCAGCATTTT. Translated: CASSSTGFYNQPQHF.

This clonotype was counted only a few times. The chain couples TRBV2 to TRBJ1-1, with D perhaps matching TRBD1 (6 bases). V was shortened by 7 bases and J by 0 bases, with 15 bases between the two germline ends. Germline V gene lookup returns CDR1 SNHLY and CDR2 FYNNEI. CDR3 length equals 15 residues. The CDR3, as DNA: TGTGCCAGCAAGGACAGAGGATTGATGAACACTGAAGCTTTCTTT. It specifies CASKDRGLMNTEAFF.

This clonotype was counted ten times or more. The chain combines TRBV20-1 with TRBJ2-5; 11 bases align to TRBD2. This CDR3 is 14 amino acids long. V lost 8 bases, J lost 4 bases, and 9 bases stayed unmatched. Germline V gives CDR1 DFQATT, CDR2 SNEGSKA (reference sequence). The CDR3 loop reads CSPGASGGSETQYF. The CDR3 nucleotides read TGCAGTCCTGGTGCTAGCGGGGGGTCAGAGACCCAGTACTTC.

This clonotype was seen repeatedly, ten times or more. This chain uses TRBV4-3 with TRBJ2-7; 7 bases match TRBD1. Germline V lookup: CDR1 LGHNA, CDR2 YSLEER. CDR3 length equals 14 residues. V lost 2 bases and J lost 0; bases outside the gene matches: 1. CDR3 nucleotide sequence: TGCGCCAGCAGCCAATACAGGGGCTCCTACGAGCAGTACTTC. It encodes CASSQYRGSYEQYF.

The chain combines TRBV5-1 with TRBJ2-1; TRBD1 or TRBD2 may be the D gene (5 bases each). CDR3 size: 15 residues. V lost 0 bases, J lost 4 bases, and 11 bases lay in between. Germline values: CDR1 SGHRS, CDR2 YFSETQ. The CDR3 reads CASSLGLGEYNEQFF. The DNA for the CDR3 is TGCGCCAGCAGCTTGGGGTTGGGGGAATACAATGAGCAGTTCTTC.

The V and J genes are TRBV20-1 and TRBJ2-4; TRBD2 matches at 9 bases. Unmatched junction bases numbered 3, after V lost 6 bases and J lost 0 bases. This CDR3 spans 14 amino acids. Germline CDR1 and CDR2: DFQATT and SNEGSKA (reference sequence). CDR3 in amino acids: CSAVTSGAKNIQYF. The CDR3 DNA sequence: TGCAGTGCCGTGACTAGCGGAGCCAAAAACATTCAGTACTTC.

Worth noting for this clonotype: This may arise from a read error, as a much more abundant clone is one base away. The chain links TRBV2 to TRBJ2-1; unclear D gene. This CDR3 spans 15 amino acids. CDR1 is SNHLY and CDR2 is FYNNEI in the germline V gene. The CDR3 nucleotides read TGTGTCAGCAGGCGGAGCGACCAAGCGAACAATGAGCAGTTCTTC. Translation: CVSRRSDQANNEQFF.

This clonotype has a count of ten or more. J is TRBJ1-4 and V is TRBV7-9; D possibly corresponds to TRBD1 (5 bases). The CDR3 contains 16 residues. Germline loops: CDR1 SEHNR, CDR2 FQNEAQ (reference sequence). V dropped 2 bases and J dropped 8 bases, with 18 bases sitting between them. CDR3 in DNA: TGTGCCAGCAGCTTACGAAGCGGGCAGGGTGGCGAAAAACTGTTTTTT. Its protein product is CASSLRSGQGGEKLFF.

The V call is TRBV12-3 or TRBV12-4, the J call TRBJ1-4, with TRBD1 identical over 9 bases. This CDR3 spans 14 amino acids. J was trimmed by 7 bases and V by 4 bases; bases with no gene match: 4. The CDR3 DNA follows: TGTGCCAGCAGTTCCGGGACAGGGAGTGAAAAACTGTTTTTT. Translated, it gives CASSSGTGSEKLFF.

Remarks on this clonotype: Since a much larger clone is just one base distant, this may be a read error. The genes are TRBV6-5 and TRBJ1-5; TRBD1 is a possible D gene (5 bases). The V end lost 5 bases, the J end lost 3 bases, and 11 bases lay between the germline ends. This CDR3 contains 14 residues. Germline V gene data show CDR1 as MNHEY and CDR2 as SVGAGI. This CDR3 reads CASSRRDANQPQHF. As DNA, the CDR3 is TGTGCCAGCAGTCGCAGGGATGCCAATCAGCCCCAGCATTTT.

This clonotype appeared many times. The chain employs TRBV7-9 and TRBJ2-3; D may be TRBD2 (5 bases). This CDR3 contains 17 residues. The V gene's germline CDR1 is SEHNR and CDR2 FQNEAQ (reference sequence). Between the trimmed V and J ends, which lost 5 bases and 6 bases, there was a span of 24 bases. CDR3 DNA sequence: TGTGCCAGCAGCCCAGCCCGAGGGCTAGCCCGCCGGGATACGCAGTATTTT. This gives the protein CASSPARGLARRDTQYF.

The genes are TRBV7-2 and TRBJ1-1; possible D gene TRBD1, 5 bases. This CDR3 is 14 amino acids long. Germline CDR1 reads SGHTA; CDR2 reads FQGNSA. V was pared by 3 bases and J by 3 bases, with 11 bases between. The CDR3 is CASSFKGRDTEAFF. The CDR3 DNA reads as TGTGCCAGCAGCTTTAAGGGGCGGGACACTGAAGCTTTCTTT.

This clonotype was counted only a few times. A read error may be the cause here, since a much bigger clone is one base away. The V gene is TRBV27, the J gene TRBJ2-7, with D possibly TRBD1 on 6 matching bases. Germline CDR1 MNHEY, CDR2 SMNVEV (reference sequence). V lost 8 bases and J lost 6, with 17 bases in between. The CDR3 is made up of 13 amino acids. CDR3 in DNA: TGTGCCAGCGGTTGGGGGCGCGGACGCGAGCAGTACTTC. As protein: CASGWGRGREQYF.

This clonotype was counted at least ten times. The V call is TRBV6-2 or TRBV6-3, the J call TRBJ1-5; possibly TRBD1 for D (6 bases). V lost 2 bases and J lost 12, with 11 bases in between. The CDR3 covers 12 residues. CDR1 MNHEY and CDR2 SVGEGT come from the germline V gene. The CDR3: CASSYGTGFQHF. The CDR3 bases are TGTGCCAGCAGTTACGGAACAGGGTTCCAGCATTTT.

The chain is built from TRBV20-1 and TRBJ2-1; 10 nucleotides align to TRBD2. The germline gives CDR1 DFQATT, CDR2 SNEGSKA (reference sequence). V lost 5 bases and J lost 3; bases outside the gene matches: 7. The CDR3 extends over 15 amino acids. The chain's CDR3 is CSAVALAGNYNEQFF. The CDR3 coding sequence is TGCAGTGCTGTCGCACTAGCGGGAAACTACAATGAGCAGTTCTTC.

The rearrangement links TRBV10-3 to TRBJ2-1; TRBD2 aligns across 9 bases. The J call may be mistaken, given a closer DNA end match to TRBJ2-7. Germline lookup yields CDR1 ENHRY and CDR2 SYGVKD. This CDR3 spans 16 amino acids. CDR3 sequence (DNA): TGTGCCATCAGTGAAGTAATGGCTAGCGGGGACAATGAGCAGTACTTC. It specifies CAISEVMASGDNEQYF.